Listed below are T cell receptor beta chains from one sample, sequenced in a study of blood T cell repertoires in COVID-19. Here immunoSEQ multiplex PCR was the method, and the copy in TCRdb shows in-frame clones only, minus some. This table has about 140,000 clones, around 80% appearing once. Material for sequencing was peripheral blood. Receptor source: an elderly man with acute or convalescent COVID-19. CDR3s include the opening cysteine and the closing phenylalanine or tryptophan. D genes are given only for firm matches. Where a row states a size, it is once, few, many or the class of an expanded clone; other rows omit it.

clone_size,d_call,j_call,v_call,cdr3_aa,cdr3_nt
-,-,TRBJ2-1,TRBV24-1,CATSDDRGLSSYNEQFF,TGTGCCACCAGTGACGACCGCGGGTTGAGCTCCTACAATGAGCAGTTCTTC
once,-,TRBJ1-4,TRBV29-1,CSVEGWDSGEKLFF,TGCAGCGTTGAGGGGTGGGACTCGGGTGAAAAACTGTTTTTT
-,-,TRBJ2-1,TRBV4-1,CASSQDPTSGSSYNEQFF,TGCGCCAGCAGCCAAGACCCCACCTCCGGGAGCTCCTACAATGAGCAGTTCTTC
-,-,TRBJ2-5,TRBV25-1,CASSEYISGGSRETQYF,TGTGCCAGCAGTGAATATATATCGGGTGGGAGTCGGGAGACCCAGTACTTC
-,TRBD1,TRBJ1-1,TRBV4-3,CASSQAGTVSNAFF,TGCGCCAGCAGCCAAGCCGGGACAGTCTCGAATGCTTTCTTT
-,TRBD1,TRBJ2-2,TRBV7-2,CASSLVGTGRTGELFF,TGTGCCAGCAGCTTAGTCGGGACAGGACGCACCGGGGAGCTGTTTTTT
few,-,TRBJ1-1,TRBV18,CASSPPDRPGGAFF,TGTGCCAGCTCACCGCCGGACCGACCTGGGGGGGCTTTCTTT
-,-,TRBJ2-7,TRBV28,CASSLPGYEQYF,TGTGCCAGCAGTTTACCCGGTTACGAGCAGTACTTC
-,-,TRBJ1-5,TRBV7-8,CASSLQGQQPQHF,TGTGCCAGCAGCTTACAGGGTCAGCAGCCCCAGCATTTT
-,-,TRBJ2-3,TRBV7-2,CASRSADTQYF,TGTGCCAGCCGCAGCGCAGATACGCAGTATTTT
-,-,TRBJ1-1,TRBV5-4,CASSLAARNTEAFF,TGTGCCAGCAGCTTGGCAGCGAGGAACACTGAAGCTTTCTTT
-,TRBD2,TRBJ2-7,TRBV5-4,CASSPTGGSYEQYF,TGTGCCAGCAGCCCAACGGGGGGATCCTACGAGCAGTACTTC
-,TRBD1,TRBJ2-5,TRBV12-5,CASSGTGVLETQYF,TGTGCTAGTTCCGGGACAGGGGTTTTGGAGACCCAGTACTTC
few,TRBD1,TRBJ1-2,TRBV5-1,CASSMTGVNGYTF,TGCGCCAGCAGCATGACAGGGGTTAATGGCTACACCTTC
few,-,TRBJ2-4,TRBV5-4,CASSFEPGRAKNIQYF,TGTGCCAGCAGCTTCGAACCGGGAAGAGCCAAAAACATTCAGTACTTC
-,-,TRBJ2-2,TRBV28,CASSLLRTGELFF,TGTGCCAGCAGTTTATTGAGGACCGGGGAGCTGTTTTTT
-,-,TRBJ2-1,TRBV29-1,CSVVPTGGLGGNEQFF,TGCAGCGTTGTACCAACCGGAGGACTAGGGGGAAATGAGCAGTTCTTC
-,-,TRBJ2-7,TRBV6-2/TRBV6-3,CASSQRRTQGRFGSYEQYF,TGTGCCAGCAGCCAAAGAAGAACGCAGGGAAGGTTTGGCTCCTACGAGCAGTACTTC
once,TRBD2,TRBJ2-3,TRBV4-3,CASSPRGLAGGDTQYF,TGCGCCAGCAGCCCCCGGGGACTAGCGGGGGGGGATACGCAGTATTTT
-,-,TRBJ2-7,TRBV6-2/TRBV6-3,CASSPDKYNSYEQYF,TGTGCCAGCAGTCCCGACAAATACAACTCCTACGAGCAGTACTTC
-,TRBD1,TRBJ1-2,TRBV28,CASRLDRDHGYTF,TGTGCCAGCAGGTTGGACAGGGATCATGGCTACACCTTC
-,-,TRBJ2-5,TRBV5-4,CASSLASNRVQETQYF,TGTGCCAGCAGCTTGGCCAGTAACAGGGTTCAAGAGACCCAGTACTTC
-,-,TRBJ1-5,TRBV23-1,CASATWPQHF,TGCGCCAGCGCTACCTGGCCCCAGCATTTT
-,-,TRBJ1-5,TRBV6-2/TRBV6-3,CASSLRWSNQPQHF,TGTGCCAGCAGCCTCAGGTGGAGCAATCAGCCCCAGCATTTT
-,-,TRBJ1-1,TRBV29-1,CSVHQGIGAFF,TGCAGCGTTCACCAGGGAATTGGAGCTTTCTTT
few,TRBD1,TRBJ1-6,TRBV28,CASSLRQGPLSPLHF,TGTGCCAGCAGTTTACGACAGGGGCCCCTTTCACCCCTCCACTTT
-,-,TRBJ2-2,TRBV7-9,CASSLLGGTGELFF,TGTGCCAGCAGCTTACTAGGTGGGACCGGGGAGCTGTTTTTT
-,TRBD1,TRBJ1-1,TRBV7-8,CASSRDRDTEAFF,TGTGCCAGCAGCCGCGACAGGGACACTGAAGCTTTCTTT
-,-,TRBJ2-4,TRBV7-2,CASSSSRTDIAKNIQYF,TGTGCCAGCAGCTCCTCTAGGACAGACATAGCCAAAAACATTCAGTACTTC
-,-,TRBJ1-1,TRBV7-9,CASSLSSEAFF,TGTGCCAGCAGCTTATCGTCTGAAGCTTTCTTT
once,TRBD1,TRBJ2-7,TRBV5-8,CASSLLGRGYEQYF,TGTGCCAGCAGCTTGCTTGGCAGGGGGTACGAGCAGTACTTC
once,-,TRBJ2-7,TRBV18,CASTPGISEGEQYF,TGTGCCAGCACTCCCGGTATTAGCGAGGGCGAGCAGTACTTC
-,-,TRBJ1-1,TRBV6-1,CASSEVGWQGGPSPTEAFF,TGTGCCAGCAGTGAAGTCGGGTGGCAGGGTGGGCCATCTCCTACTGAAGCTTTCTTT
-,TRBD1,TRBJ1-3,TRBV10-3,CAINRGDPGNTIYF,TGTGCCATCAACAGGGGTGACCCTGGAAACACCATATATTTT
-,TRBD1,TRBJ1-5,TRBV6-6,CASRLGTGAYQPQHF,TGTGCCAGCAGACTCGGGACAGGGGCTTATCAGCCCCAGCATTTT
-,-,TRBJ1-6,TRBV7-2,CASSPRIGTFFSPLHF,TGTGCCAGCAGCCCACGAATAGGGACTTTTTTTTCACCCCTCCACTTT
few,-,TRBJ1-6,TRBV6-6,CAVMVIPGNNSPLHF,TGTGCCGTCATGGTTATACCCGGGAATAATTCACCCCTCCACTTT
-,-,TRBJ2-1,TRBV3-1/TRBV3-2,CASSQVGDEQFF,TGTGCCAGCAGCCAAGTAGGGGATGAGCAGTTCTTC
-,TRBD1,TRBJ2-2,TRBV6-6,CASSYPQGASGELFF,TGTGCCAGCAGTTACCCGCAGGGGGCATCCGGGGAGCTGTTTTTT
once,TRBD1,TRBJ1-2,TRBV7-2,CASSAGQGRGGYTF,TGTGCCAGCAGCGCGGGACAGGGAAGAGGTGGCTACACCTTC
-,TRBD1,TRBJ2-2,TRBV12-5,CASGLYRYHRGSLETGELFF,TGTGCTAGTGGTTTGTACCGCTACCACAGGGGTTCGTTGGAAACCGGGGAGCTGTTTTTT
few,TRBD2,TRBJ2-6,TRBV9,CASSVGEGNVLTF,TGTGCCAGCAGCGTAGGGGAGGGCAACGTCCTGACTTTC
-,TRBD1,TRBJ1-2,TRBV7-9,CASNLRGREDGYTF,TGTGCCAGCAACCTCAGGGGGCGAGAAGATGGCTACACCTTC
-,-,TRBJ2-7,TRBV2,CASSESRSSYEQYF,TGTGCCAGCAGTGAGAGCAGGTCCTCCTACGAGCAGTACTTC
-,-,TRBJ2-5,TRBV7-3,CASSTGGTVETQYF,TGTGCCAGCAGCACTGGTGGTACAGTCGAGACCCAGTACTTC
-,-,TRBJ1-1,TRBV7-2,CASTPYSSNTEAFF,TGTGCCAGCACCCCGTACAGTTCGAACACTGAAGCTTTCTTT
-,-,TRBJ2-2,TRBV11-2,CASSLVGSGVSGELFF,TGTGCCAGCAGCTTAGTCGGTTCGGGGGTCAGCGGGGAGCTGTTTTTT
-,-,TRBJ1-5,TRBV4-2,CASSQDLGQRTLQPQHF,TGTGCCAGCAGCCAAGATCTTGGACAGCGGACCCTTCAGCCCCAGCATTTT
-,-,TRBJ1-1,TRBV6-5,CASSYRGDTEAFF,TGTGCCAGCAGTTACCGGGGGGACACTGAAGCTTTCTTT
once,TRBD1,TRBJ1-4,TRBV5-1,CASSVQGAPNEKLFF,TGCGCCAGCAGCGTACAGGGGGCGCCTAATGAAAAACTATTTTTT
-,-,TRBJ1-2,TRBV5-1,CASSLDGLNNYGYTF,TGCGCCAGCAGCCTGGACGGACTGAATAACTATGGCTACACCTTC
-,TRBD1,TRBJ1-6,TRBV2,CASGTGENSPLHF,TGTGCCAGCGGGACAGGGGAGAATTCACCCCTCCACTTT